The table lists the clone carrying this T cell receptor beta chain with a count of one. The sample is drawn from a study of blood T cell repertoires in COVID-19. Overall study context: There were acute and convalescent COVID-19 samples, and they came from the United States, Italy and Spain. In each case, the material was cDNA or gDNA derived from T cells, B-cell-depleted T cells, or PBMCs.

Source study methods: Nucleated cell number was recorded as an estimate derived from reference gene primer amplification. The method was immunoSEQ multiplex PCR; TCRdb's version includes in-frame clones alone and lacks a portion of them. The V and J calls and clone size were taken over from that table, and D and trimming were inferred from the DNA. The sample includes about 81,000 clones, about nine tenths of them seen just once. Germline CDR1 and CDR2: MGHRA and YSYEKL. The CDR3 runs 15 residues. V was clipped by 2 bases and J by 6 bases; unmatched bases: 6. This receptor was taken from a woman between 45 and 60 years old in a cohort sampled during active COVID-19. The J gene is TRBJ1-4, the V gene TRBV4-1, with 7 bases matching TRBD1. Sequencing was performed on peripheral blood. The chain's CDR3 is CASSQLMQGDEKLFF. CDR3 bases: TGCGCCAGCAGCCAACTCATGCAGGGGGATGAAAAACTGTTTTTT.